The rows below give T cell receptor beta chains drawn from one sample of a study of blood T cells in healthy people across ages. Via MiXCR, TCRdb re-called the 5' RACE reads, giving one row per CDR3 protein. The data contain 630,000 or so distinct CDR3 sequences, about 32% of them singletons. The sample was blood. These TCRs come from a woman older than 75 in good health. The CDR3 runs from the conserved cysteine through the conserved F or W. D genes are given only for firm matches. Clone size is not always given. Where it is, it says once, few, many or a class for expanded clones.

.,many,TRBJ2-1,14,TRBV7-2,CASSLGRGRDEQFF,TGTGCCAGCAGCTTGGGCCGCGGTAGAGATGAGCAGTTCTTC
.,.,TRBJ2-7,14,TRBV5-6,CASSGDEPAYEQYF,TGTGCCAGCAGTGGGGACGAGCCTGCCTACGAGCAGTACTTC
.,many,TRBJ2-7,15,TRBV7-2,CASSLGQTLRDEQYF,TGTGCCAGCAGCTTAGGTCAGACACTCCGGGACGAGCAGTACTTC
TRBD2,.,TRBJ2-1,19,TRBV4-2,CASSHPGLAGGTTYNEQFF,TGTGCCAGCAGCCATCCGGGACTAGCGGGAGGGACAACCTACAATGAGCAGTTCTTC
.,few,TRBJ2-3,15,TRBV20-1,CSAEGTLPSTDTQYF,TGCAGTGCGGAAGGGACTTTGCCTAGCACAGATACGCAGTATTTT
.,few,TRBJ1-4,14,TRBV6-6,CASSRWTEGEKLFF,TGTGCCAGCAGTAGATGGACGGAGGGGGAAAAACTGTTTTTT
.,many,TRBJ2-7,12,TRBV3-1,CASSQWGSEQYF,TGTGCCAGCAGCCAATGGGGTAGCGAGCAGTACTTC
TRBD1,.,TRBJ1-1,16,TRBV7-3,CASSLTGTGKNTEAFF,TGTGCCAGCAGCTTAACGGGGACAGGAAAGAACACTGAAGCTTTCTTT
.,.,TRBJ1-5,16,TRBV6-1,CASSEVTGIGNQPQHF,TGTGCCAGCAGTGAAGTAACAGGGATAGGAAATCAGCCCCAGCATTTT
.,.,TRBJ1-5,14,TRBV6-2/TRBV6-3,CASGNRPENQPQHF,TGTGCCAGCGGCAACAGACCAGAGAATCAGCCCCAGCATTTT
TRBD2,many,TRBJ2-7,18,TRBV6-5,CASSSLTRKFGRPYEQYF,TGTGCCAGCAGTAGCCTTACGCGGAAGTTCGGGAGGCCCTACGAGCAGTACTTC
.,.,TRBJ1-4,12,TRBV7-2,CASRRFNEKLFF,TGTGCCAGCAGGAGGTTTAATGAAAAACTGTTTTTT
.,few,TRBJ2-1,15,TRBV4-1,CASSQEGTEYNEQFF,TGCGCCAGCAGCCAGGAGGGGACAGAGTACAATGAGCAGTTCTTC
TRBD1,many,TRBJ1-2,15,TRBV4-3,CASSIGGREHYGYTF,TGCGCCAGCAGCATAGGGGGCAGGGAGCACTATGGCTACACCTTC
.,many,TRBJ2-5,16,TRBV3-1,CAASFAGAYPQETQYF,TGTGCCGCCTCCTTTGCGGGGGCCTACCCCCAAGAGACCCAGTACTTC
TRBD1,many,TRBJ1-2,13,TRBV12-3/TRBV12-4,CASSRTGNYGYTF,TGTGCCAGCAGCAGGACAGGGAACTATGGCTACACCTTC
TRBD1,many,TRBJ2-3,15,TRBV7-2,CASSPQGTGTDTQYF,TGTGCCAGCAGCCCACAGGGGACGGGCACAGATACGCAGTATTTT
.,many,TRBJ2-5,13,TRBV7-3,CASSLNSIETQYF,TGTGCCAGCAGCTTAAACAGTATCGAGACCCAGTACTTC
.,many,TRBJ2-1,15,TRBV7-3,CASSLTGQGRGEQFF,TGTGCCAGCAGCTTAACAGGTCAAGGGCGGGGTGAGCAGTTCTTC
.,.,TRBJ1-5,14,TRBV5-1,CASSPAGGHQPQHF,TGCGCCAGCAGCCCGGCGGGGGGCCATCAGCCCCAGCATTTT
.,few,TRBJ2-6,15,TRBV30,CAWSSTQPGANVLTF,TGTGCCTGGAGTTCCACCCAGCCTGGGGCCAACGTCCTGACTTTC
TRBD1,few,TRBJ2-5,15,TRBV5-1,CASRPTGTGEETQYF,TGCGCCAGCAGGCCTACCGGGACAGGGGAAGAGACCCAGTACTTC
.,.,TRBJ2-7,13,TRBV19,CASSISQSYEQYF,TGTGCCAGTAGTATCTCCCAGTCCTACGAGCAGTACTTC
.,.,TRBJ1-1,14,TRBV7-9,CASSHEGTWAEAFF,TGTGCCAGCAGCCACGAGGGGACGTGGGCCGAAGCTTTCTTT
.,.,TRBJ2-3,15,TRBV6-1,CASSEGAGVTDTQYF,TGTGCCAGCAGTGAAGGAGCTGGGGTCACAGATACGCAGTATTTT